This is a list of T cell receptor beta chains from one sample in a study of cytomegalovirus exposure and HLA in healthy donors. Sequencing used immunoSEQ multiplex PCR; TCRdb keeps in-frame clones, though not all of them. The table has around 130,000 clones, approximately 84% seen once; the top ten hold roughly 1.8%. Sequenced input: PBMCs. These receptors all come from a woman in her forties in good health and CMV-seronegative. Each CDR3 is given with its conserved first and last residue. Fields, in order: V gene, D gene, CDR3 protein. D genes are given only for firm matches.

v_gene: TRBV6-1; d_gene: TRBD2; CDR3aa: CASSEAPPGLAGGQETQYF
v_gene: TRBV7-3; d_gene: -; CDR3aa: CASSLTSFSNTNEQFF
v_gene: TRBV7-9; d_gene: -; CDR3aa: CASSPAPFLAKNSQYF
v_gene: TRBV7-3; d_gene: TRBD2; CDR3aa: CASSPRLAGGADTQYF
v_gene: TRBV13; d_gene: -; CDR3aa: CASSYRDMRQPQHF
v_gene: TRBV6-6; d_gene: -; CDR3aa: CASSYIASSSYEQYF
v_gene: TRBV19; d_gene: -; CDR3aa: CASSSFTPEAFF
v_gene: TRBV5-4; d_gene: TRBD1; CDR3aa: CASSGSGGTNEKLFF
v_gene: TRBV7-6; d_gene: -; CDR3aa: CASSLVAGGIYEQYF
v_gene: TRBV11-2; d_gene: TRBD2; CDR3aa: CASSEGRGRIYEQYF
v_gene: TRBV6-5; d_gene: -; CDR3aa: CASSDRWSSYEQYF
v_gene: TRBV27; d_gene: TRBD2; CDR3aa: CASSPFRQRGEQFF
v_gene: TRBV30; d_gene: -; CDR3aa: CAWSVAGGYTF
v_gene: TRBV19; d_gene: TRBD1; CDR3aa: CASSIEGTGAYNSPLHF
v_gene: TRBV19; d_gene: TRBD1; CDR3aa: CASSPRQGGSLGDTQYF
v_gene: TRBV27; d_gene: -; CDR3aa: CASSLQSQGNTEAFF
v_gene: TRBV2; d_gene: TRBD1; CDR3aa: CASRGQGRHTEAFF
v_gene: TRBV7-3; d_gene: TRBD1; CDR3aa: CASSTQVQGVVQRNSPLHF
v_gene: TRBV4-1; d_gene: -; CDR3aa: CASSQDDTGELFF
v_gene: TRBV28; d_gene: -; CDR3aa: CASAARDTYSYEQYF
v_gene: TRBV18; d_gene: -; CDR3aa: CASSPQLGPGDSGYTF
v_gene: TRBV28; d_gene: TRBD1; CDR3aa: CASSTGQGIYEQYF
v_gene: TRBV25-1; d_gene: TRBD1; CDR3aa: CASSVGDRGYEQYF
v_gene: TRBV15; d_gene: TRBD1; CDR3aa: CATSADRDPGNTIYF
v_gene: TRBV5-8; d_gene: -; CDR3aa: CASSLRRANSPLHF
v_gene: TRBV12-5; d_gene: -; CDR3aa: CASGLETGVYGYTF
v_gene: TRBV9; d_gene: TRBD2; CDR3aa: CASSGSTSGGRTDTQYF
v_gene: TRBV5-1; d_gene: -; CDR3aa: CASSPTGATNEKLFF
v_gene: TRBV9; d_gene: TRBD2; CDR3aa: CASSSRTSGSNEQFF
v_gene: TRBV2; d_gene: TRBD1; CDR3aa: CASSADRARTGELFF
v_gene: TRBV9; d_gene: TRBD2; CDR3aa: CASSVDLAGGQLRNTGELFF
v_gene: TRBV7-2; d_gene: -; CDR3aa: CASSFRQAGNTIYF